Listed below are T cell receptor beta chains from one sample, sequenced in a study of cytomegalovirus exposure and HLA in healthy donors. Data came from immunoSEQ multiplex PCR; TCRdb stores just in-frame clones and leaves some out. This sample carries tens of thousands of clones, around 90% of them seen once, and the ten largest clones take about 2.2%. Sequences were obtained from PBMCs. All receptors derive from a man aged 25-45 years in good health and CMV-seronegative. Each CDR3 is given with its conserved first and last residue. A D gene is named only where the DNA matches it firmly. Not every row has a clone size; where given, it reads once, few, many or a size class.

size: -; V: TRBV6-4; J: TRBJ2-7; D: TRBD1; DNA: TGTGCCAGCAGTGAAGCCCCAGGGGGCGTCTCCTACGAGCAGTACTTC; CDR3: CASSEAPGGVSYEQYF
size: -; V: TRBV19; J: TRBJ1-4; D: TRBD1; DNA: TGTGCCAGTAGCCGGGACAGGGGGGGCCTTCGGTTT; CDR3: CASSRDRGGLRF
size: -; V: TRBV6-5; J: TRBJ2-7; D: TRBD1; DNA: TGTGCCAGCAGTTACGACAGGGGGCGGAACGAGCAGTACTTC; CDR3: CASSYDRGRNEQYF
size: -; V: TRBV6-6; J: TRBJ2-3; D: -; DNA: TGTGCCAGCAGTAGCGGGACAACAGATACGCAGTATTTT; CDR3: CASSSGTTDTQYF
size: once; V: TRBV6-4; J: TRBJ2-2; D: -; DNA: TGTGCCAGCAGTGACTCAGCTAGCGCTGTCACCGGGGAGCTGTTTTTT; CDR3: CASSDSASAVTGELFF
size: -; V: TRBV14; J: TRBJ2-1; D: TRBD2; DNA: TGTGCCAGCAGCCAAGCCCTCAGACTAGCGGGGTTTAGGTACAATGAGCAGTTCTTC; CDR3: CASSQALRLAGFRYNEQFF
size: -; V: TRBV19; J: TRBJ1-3; D: -; DNA: TGTGCCAGTAGTAGGACAGTCGTCATGGAGAGCTCTGGAAACACCATATATTTT; CDR3: CASSRTVVMESSGNTIYF
size: -; V: TRBV12-2; J: TRBJ2-1; D: -; DNA: TGTGCAAGTCGCTTAGGGGGACTAGCACAGAACAATGAGCAGTTCTTC; CDR3: CASRLGGLAQNNEQFF
size: once; V: TRBV11-2; J: TRBJ2-3; D: TRBD2; DNA: TGTGCCAGCAGCTTAGGACTAGCGGGATCAGCAGATACGCAGTATTTT; CDR3: CASSLGLAGSADTQYF
size: -; V: TRBV10-2; J: TRBJ1-2; D: TRBD1; DNA: TGCGCCAGCAGTGATTTTCTGGGACAGGGAAGTGGCTACACCTTC; CDR3: CASSDFLGQGSGYTF
size: -; V: TRBV4-2; J: TRBJ2-7; D: TRBD1; DNA: TGTGCCAGCAGCCAAGGGACCGGACAGGGTAACTACGAGCAGTACTTC; CDR3: CASSQGTGQGNYEQYF
size: -; V: TRBV5-1; J: TRBJ2-3; D: -; DNA: TGCGCCAGCAGCTCCGATCCTCAGGGCACAGATACGCAGTATTTT; CDR3: CASSSDPQGTDTQYF
size: -; V: TRBV15; J: TRBJ2-5; D: TRBD1; DNA: TGTGCCACCAGCAGAGAGGGGCAGGGGGCCCAAGAGACCCAGTACTTC; CDR3: CATSREGQGAQETQYF
size: -; V: TRBV19; J: TRBJ1-6; D: TRBD1; DNA: TGTGCCAGTAGTAGGGGGGACAGCTTTACATCCCTCCACTTT; CDR3: CASSRGDSFTSLHF
size: few; V: TRBV11-2; J: TRBJ1-4; D: TRBD1; DNA: TGTGCCAGCAGCTTAAGTCGGCAGGGGGCAACTAATGAAAAACTGTTTTTT; CDR3: CASSLSRQGATNEKLFF
size: -; V: TRBV10-2; J: TRBJ2-7; D: -; DNA: TGCGCCAGCAGGAGTGGGGTTTATGGGGGCGAACCCAACTACGAGCAGTACTTC; CDR3: CASRSGVYGGEPNYEQYF
size: few; V: TRBV30; J: TRBJ1-5; D: -; DNA: TGTGCCTGGAGTCTCCAAATCTCGGACATCAGAGGCAATCAGCCCCAGCATTTT; CDR3: CAWSLQISDIRGNQPQHF
size: few; V: TRBV6-5; J: TRBJ1-4; D: -; DNA: TGTGCCTCCGGGGGACGAACCACTAATGAAAAACTGTTTTTT; CDR3: CASGGRTTNEKLFF